Below are 10 T cell receptor beta chains sequenced from a single sample in a study of blood T cells in healthy people across ages. Then a second PCR, running roughly 7 to 11 cycles, was carried out with a sample-barcoded 5' primer and a J-beta primer mix. TCRdb re-called the 5' RACE reads through MiXCR, storing one row per CDR3 protein. Among 1.5 million to 2 million distinct CDR3 sequences listed, roughly 50% were seen once. The specimen sequenced was blood. All receptors come from a woman between 40 and 50 years old in good health.

In this sample, this clonotype turned up a few times. J is TRBJ2-3 and V is TRBV20-1; no reliable D call. The V end lost 5 bases, the J end lost 4 bases, and 13 bases lay between the germline ends. The CDR3 covers 13 residues. CDR1 and CDR2 from the germline V gene are DFQATT and SNEGSKA (reference sequence). CDR3: CSAPLGYSDTQYF. The CDR3 nucleotides are TGCAGTGCTCCCTTGGGTTACTCAGATACGCAGTATTTT.

The J gene is TRBJ2-6, the V gene TRBV20-1, with D maybe TRBD2 (6 bases). CDR1 is DFQATT, CDR2 SNEGSKA, per germline (reference sequence). The V end lost 3 bases, the J end lost 2 bases, and 11 bases lay between the germline ends. The CDR3 runs to 15 residues. The CDR3 loop reads CSARGGSAGANVLTF. CDR3 in DNA: TGCAGTGCTAGGGGAGGTTCGGCTGGGGCCAACGTCCTGACTTTC.

This clonotype was seen more than once but under ten times. This chain uses TRBV29-1 with TRBJ2-1, with 8 nucleotides matching TRBD2. Losses at the gene ends were 3 bases for V and 7 bases for J; bases not matched to a gene: 14. The CDR3 has 16 amino acids. Germline V gives CDR1 SQVTM, CDR2 ANQGSEA. CDR3 nucleotides: TGCAGCGTTGATGGGCCTGCCGGGGGGGCCGGGAATGAGCAGTTCTTC. It translates to CSVDGPAGGAGNEQFF.

The rearrangement uses TRBV28 and TRBJ2-4; D is undetermined. This CDR3 is 13 amino acids long. V was clipped by 8 bases and J by 13 bases, with 21 bases between them. CDR1 is MDHEN and CDR2 is SYDVKM in the germline V gene. The CDR3 here is CASGGRFIYVQYF. CDR3 coding DNA: TGTGCCAGCGGCGGCAGATTCATCTACGTGCAGTACTTC.

The V call is TRBV20-1, the J call TRBJ2-7; weak D call: TRBD1 (6 bases). The V gene's germline CDR1 is DFQATT and CDR2 SNEGSKA (reference sequence). V was clipped by 0 bases and J by 0 bases, with 18 bases between them. This CDR3 has 17 amino acids. DNA of the CDR3: TGCAGTGCTAGAGATCTTCAGACAAGGGGGTTCTCCTACGAGCAGTACTTC. It codes for CSARDLQTRGFSYEQYF.

This clonotype was counted a single time. This chain uses TRBV4-3 with TRBJ1-2, with 9 bases aligning to TRBD1. Per the germline V gene, CDR1 is LGHNA and CDR2 is YSLEER. The J segment lost 5 bases and the V segment lost 1 base, leaving 5 bases of the junction unmatched. The CDR3 sequence is 15 residues long. The CDR3 here is CASSQARQGVYGYTF. As DNA, the CDR3 is TGCGCCAGCAGCCAAGCCCGACAGGGGGTGTATGGCTACACCTTC.

The chain recombines TRBV11-2 with TRBJ2-5; the D is unclear. Germline lookup yields CDR1 SGHAT and CDR2 FQNNGV. CDR3 length: 15 residues. Trimming left V 1 base short and J 0 bases short, with 9 bases between. The CDR3 DNA follows: TGTGCCAGCAGCTTAGCCCCGGCCCACCAAGAGACCCAGTACTTC. This codes for CASSLAPAHQETQYF.

The rearrangement links TRBV5-5 to TRBJ2-7; no clear D. Germline CDR1 SGHKS, CDR2 YYEKEE (reference sequence). Trimming shortened V by 5 bases and J by 5 bases, and 14 bases separated the two germline ends. CDR3 length: 13 residues. This CDR3 is CASRTPNKNEQYF. The DNA for the CDR3 is TGTGCCAGCAGGACCCCTAATAAGAACGAGCAGTACTTC.

The chain joins TRBV9 to TRBJ2-5, with unresolved D. Germline CDR1 SGDLS, CDR2 YYNGEE. V was cut by 3 bases and J by 3 bases, with 6 bases left in between. There are 12 residues in the CDR3. The CDR3 sequence: CASSALKETQYF. The CDR3 DNA reads as TGTGCCAGCAGCGCCCTCAAAGAGACCCAGTACTTC.

In this sample, this clonotype turned up a few times. The rearrangement uses TRBV7-2 and TRBJ2-7, with D unclear. Looked up from germline, CDR1 is SGHTA and CDR2 is FQGNSA. The CDR3 totals 14 residues. V lost 5 bases, J lost 5 bases, and 16 bases lay in between. The CDR3 DNA reads TGTGCCAGCAGCCAACAACAGTTTTTCGACGAGCAGTACTTC. Its protein is CASSQQQFFDEQYF.